The 30 T cell receptor beta chains in this list originate from one sample, sequenced in a study of blood T cell repertoires in COVID-19. TCRdb's table, derived via immunoSEQ multiplex PCR, lists solely in-frame clones and lacks some. Among 98,000 or so clones listed, 91% were seen once. The specimen was peripheral blood. These receptors were taken from a human donor in a cohort sampled during active COVID-19.

This clone has a handful of counts. The J gene is TRBJ2-7, the V gene TRBV7-8, with TRBD1 matching 10 bases. J lost 2 bases, V lost 5 bases, and 3 bases had no gene match. Germline loops: CDR1 SGHVS, CDR2 FQNEAQ. The CDR3 runs 14 residues. The CDR3 protein is CASSPGTGAYEQYF. In DNA, the CDR3 is TGTGCCAGCAGCCCCGGGACAGGGGCCTACGAGCAGTACTTC. The variable domain in full, with the rest retrieved from reference TRBV7-8 and TRBJ2-7, is GAGVSQSPRYKVAKRGQDVALRCDPISGHVSLFWYQQALGQGPEFLTYFQNEAQLDKSGLPSDRFFAERPEGSVSTLKIQRTQQEDSAVYLCASSPGTGAYEQYFGPGTRLTVT.

V usage is TRBV18 and J usage is TRBJ2-7; D is unclear. This CDR3 has 13 amino acids. V was pared by 3 bases and J by 0 bases, with 6 bases between. In germline, CDR1 is KGHSH, CDR2 LQKENI. The CDR3 loop is CASSPLSSYEQYF. The CDR3 nucleotides are TGTGCCAGCTCACCCCTGAGCTCCTACGAGCAGTACTTC.

The V call is TRBV7-9, the J call TRBJ2-6, with unresolved D. Germline CDR1 SEHNR, CDR2 FQNEAQ (reference sequence). Between the trimmed V and J ends, which lost 4 bases and 5 bases, there was a span of 18 bases. The CDR3 has 17 residues. DNA of the CDR3: TGTGCCAGCAGCTCAGGCCCGTCGGTAGTATGGGCCAACGTCCTGACTTTC. Amino acid sequence: CASSSGPSVVWANVLTF.

V is TRBV6-6 and J is TRBJ1-1, with a possible D match to TRBD1 (5 bases). This CDR3 is built from 13 residues. Germline V gene sequence: CDR1 MNHNY, CDR2 SVGAGI (reference sequence). V lost 2 bases to trimming and J lost 5 bases, with 9 bases between them. The CDR3: CASSYDRGTEAFF. CDR3 DNA: TGTGCCAGCAGTTACGATAGGGGTACTGAAGCTTTCTTT.

The sample holds one count of this clone. The chain has TRBV5-6 and TRBJ1-2, with a weak D call TRBD1 (6 bases). The CDR3 extends over 12 amino acids. The V end was cut by 0 bases, the J end by 8 bases, with 8 bases between. CDR1 is SGHDT, CDR2 YYEEEE, per germline. The CDR3 DNA sequence: TGTGCCAGCAGCTTGGTTGGGGGCGGCTACACCTTC. This gives the protein CASSLVGGGYTF.

The chain has TRBV7-2 and TRBJ2-3; 8 positions match TRBD2. Trimming at V came to 1 base and at J to 8 bases, leaving 8 bases not matched to a gene. This CDR3 is 15 amino acids long. Germline V lookup: CDR1 SGHTA, CDR2 FQGNSA. CDR3 DNA: TGTGCCAGCAGCTTAGGGGGGACTAGAGGGGGTACGCAGTATTTT. This gives the protein CASSLGGTRGGTQYF.

The V gene is TRBV7-9, the J gene TRBJ1-1; D is perhaps TRBD1 (6 bases). V lost 6 bases and J lost 5, with 13 bases in between. CDR1 SEHNR and CDR2 FQNEAQ come from the germline V gene (reference sequence). The CDR3 extends over 13 amino acids. CDR3 in amino acids: CASSWGLGTEAFF. The CDR3 DNA reads TGTGCCAGCAGTTGGGGGCTTGGGACTGAAGCTTTCTTT.

This chain joins TRBV6-2 or TRBV6-3 and TRBJ1-1, with 7 bases identical to TRBD1. The V and J ends lost 2 bases and 3 bases, in that order; junction bases with no gene match: 0. CDR1 is MNHEY, CDR2 SVGEGT, per germline. The CDR3 sequence is 13 residues long. The CDR3 sequence: CASSYRGHTEAFF. The CDR3 DNA reads TGTGCCAGCAGTTACAGGGGGCACACTGAAGCTTTCTTT.

The chain uses TRBV28 and TRBJ2-7, with D perhaps matching TRBD2 (5 bases). Trimming took off 2 bases at V and 7 bases at J, with 12 bases between the two ends. Germline assignment: CDR1 MDHEN and CDR2 SYDVKM. The CDR3 runs to 13 residues. The CDR3 nucleotides read TGTGCCAGCAGTTTAGGATATTCGGGGGAGCAGTACTTC. This sequence encodes CASSLGYSGEQYF.

The CDR3 spells CASSIRTTSWNREDNEQFF. The CDR3 DNA follows: TGTGCCAGCAGCATACGAACAACCTCGTGGAACAGGGAAGACAATGAGCAGTTCTTC. V and J are TRBV7-8 and TRBJ2-1, with D perhaps matching TRBD1 (6 bases). Germline V CDR1 and CDR2: SGHVS, FQNEAQ. The CDR3 is 19 amino acids. With 5 bases removed from V and 5 bases from J, the gap between germline ends came to 28 bases.

The V and J genes are TRBV27 and TRBJ1-1, with a possible D match to TRBD1 (6 bases). The V gene lost 10 bases and the J gene lost 4 bases, with 16 bases spanning the gap. Germline V gives CDR1 MNHEY, CDR2 SMNVEV (reference sequence). The CDR3 is 13 amino acids. CDR3 amino acids: CATQVAGVTEAFF. Written as DNA, the CDR3 is TGTGCCACCCAGGTGGCAGGGGTCACTGAAGCTTTCTTT.

Note on this clone: The identical CDR3 is also encoded by other nucleotide sequences in the sample. CDR3 nucleotides: TGTGCCAGCAGCTTAGGGGGGGGGACGAAGGAGACCCAGTACTTC. Residues: CASSLGGGTKETQYF. V is TRBV11-2 and J is TRBJ2-5; 7 positions match TRBD2. The V gene's germline CDR1 is SGHAT and CDR2 FQNNGV. The CDR3 loop spans 15 amino acids. V shed 1 base and J 5 bases; nucleotides not matched to a gene: 7.

The rearrangement links TRBV5-1 to TRBJ2-4; perhaps TRBD2 as D (6 bases). CDR3 length equals 16 residues. V lost 1 base to trimming and J lost 8 bases, with 19 bases between them. Germline V lookup: CDR1 SGHRS, CDR2 YFSETQ. The DNA for the CDR3 is TGCGCCAGCAGCTTGAGGGTAGCGACGGAGGGCGACATTCAGTACTTC. Encoded protein: CASSLRVATEGDIQYF. The full variable domain, its missing parts supplied by reference TRBV5-1 and TRBJ2-4, is KAGVTQTPRYLIKTRGQQVTLSCSPISGHRSVSWYQQTPGQGLQFLFEYFSETQRNKGNFPGRFSGRQFSNSRSEMNVSTLELGDSALYLCASSLRVATEGDIQYFGAGTRLSVL.

The V call is TRBV2, the J call TRBJ2-7; D call uncertain. CDR3 length equals 15 residues. Germline CDR1 and CDR2: SNHLY and FYNNEI. Trimming took off 4 bases at V and 2 bases at J, with 15 bases between the two ends. The CDR3 nucleotides are TGTGCCAGCAGTGGACATACCTCGTCCCCCTACGAGCAGTACTTC. It yields the protein CASSGHTSSPYEQYF.

CDR3 residues: CASSPRGTEAFF. CDR3 nucleotide sequence: TGTGCCAGCAGTCCCCGAGGCACTGAAGCTTTCTTT. This sequence joins TRBV27 and TRBJ1-1, with D uncertain. This CDR3 comprises 12 residues. CDR1 MNHEY and CDR2 SMNVEV come from the germline V gene (reference sequence). V gave up 5 bases and J gave up 4 bases, with 8 bases separating them.

The V gene is TRBV2, the J gene TRBJ1-4; D perhaps matches TRBD1 (5 bases). Germline CDR1 is SNHLY and CDR2 is FYNNEI. V lost 4 bases and J 7 bases, leaving 16 bases between the germline ends. The CDR3 sequence is 15 residues long. For the CDR3, the DNA is TGTGCCAGCAGTGCCTGGGGGGGGAGCGGTGAAAAACTGTTTTTT. Residues: CASSAWGGSGEKLFF.

This chain uses TRBV7-2 with TRBJ1-1, with D possibly TRBD1 on 5 matching bases. This CDR3 region has 14 residues. V was trimmed by 5 bases and J by 4 bases, leaving 14 bases between them. Germline V CDR1 and CDR2: SGHTA, FQGNSA. CDR3 protein: CASSPPEGSTEAFF. CDR3 nucleotides: TGTGCCAGCAGCCCGCCGGAGGGGTCCACTGAAGCTTTCTTT.

The genes are TRBV7-9 and TRBJ2-2; 8 nucleotides align to TRBD2. The V gene end was trimmed by 4 bases and the J gene end by 5 bases; junction bases not matched to a gene: 6. The CDR3 runs 15 residues. Germline V gene sequence: CDR1 SEHNR, CDR2 FQNEAQ (reference sequence). The CDR3 nucleotides are TGTGCCAGCAGCTCAGCGGGAGTTAGTACCGGGGAGCTGTTTTTT. It specifies CASSSAGVSTGELFF.

The V gene is TRBV5-5, the J gene TRBJ1-6, with TRBD1 as a possible D gene (5 bases). Trimming shortened V by 0 bases and J by 9 bases, and 10 bases separated the two germline ends. Germline CDR1 reads SGHKS; CDR2 reads YYEKEE (reference sequence). The CDR3 is 14 amino acids. The CDR3 nucleotides read TGTGCCAGCAGCTTGGATACGGGGGGTTCACCCCTCCACTTT. It translates to CASSLDTGGSPLHF.

V and J are TRBV7-8 and TRBJ2-2, with D maybe TRBD2 (5 bases). Germline V gives CDR1 SGHVS, CDR2 FQNEAQ. With 5 bases removed from V and 0 bases from J, the gap between germline ends came to 7 bases. The CDR3 is made up of 14 amino acids. The DNA of the CDR3 is TGTGCCAGCAGCCGGACTGCGAACACCGGGGAGCTGTTTTTT. Amino acids: CASSRTANTGELFF. Complete variable domain (other parts from reference TRBV7-8 and TRBJ2-2): GAGVSQSPRYKVAKRGQDVALRCDPISGHVSLFWYQQALGQGPEFLTYFQNEAQLDKSGLPSDRFFAERPEGSVSTLKIQRTQQEDSAVYLCASSRTANTGELFFGEGSRLTVL.

The V gene is TRBV5-5, the J gene TRBJ2-7, with 9 bases that match TRBD2. Trimming took 5 bases from V and 4 from J; bases not matched to a gene: 7. Germline lookup yields CDR1 SGHKS and CDR2 YYEKEE (reference sequence). The CDR3 runs 14 residues. In DNA form, the CDR3 reads TGTGCCAGCAGTGCGGGACTAGCCATGTACGAGCAGTACTTC. Encoded protein: CASSAGLAMYEQYF.

This chain links TRBV7-8 with TRBJ2-1; D might be TRBD1 (5 bases). This CDR3 is built from 14 residues. Per the germline V gene, CDR1 is SGHVS and CDR2 is FQNEAQ. Trimming pared 0 bases from V and 5 bases from J, leaving 8 bases between. CDR3 bases: TGTGCCAGCAGCTTAGCAGGGGCCAACAATGAGCAGTTCTTC. Translating gives CASSLAGANNEQFF.

This clone is a singleton in its sample. The rearrangement joins TRBV29-1 to TRBJ2-1, with 8 bases that match TRBD1. Per germline, CDR1 SQVTM and CDR2 ANQGSEA. Trimming at V came to 2 bases and at J to 9 bases, leaving 6 bases not matched to a gene. The CDR3 consists of 13 residues. In DNA form, the CDR3 reads TGCAGCGTTGAACCAGGGGGCGTAGGTGAGCAGTTCTTC. Protein: CSVEPGGVGEQFF.

The chain couples TRBV3-1 (or the pseudogene TRBV3-2) to TRBJ1-3; 7 bases agree with TRBD1. The CDR3 loop spans 16 amino acids. V lost 3 bases and J lost 0; bases outside the gene matches: 5. The germline V gene encodes CDR1 LGHDT and CDR2 YNNKEL (reference sequence). The CDR3 DNA follows: TGTGCCAGCAGCCATGGCACAGGGGCCTCTGGAAACACCATATATTTT. Its translation: CASSHGTGASGNTIYF.

This clone was seen once. V is TRBV15 and J is TRBJ2-3; tentative D call: TRBD2 (6 bases). Germline V CDR1 and CDR2: LNHNV, YYDKDF (reference sequence). The CDR3 has 15 amino acids. Trimming pared 1 base from V and 3 bases from J, leaving 11 bases between. The CDR3 sequence: CATSRVGGGTDTQYF. CDR3 in DNA: TGTGCCACCAGCAGAGTGGGAGGTGGGACAGATACGCAGTATTTT.

The chain recombines TRBV9 with TRBJ2-7; 13 positions agree with TRBD2. The V gene end was trimmed by 4 bases and the J gene end by 6 bases; junction bases not matched to a gene: 10. There are 16 residues in the CDR3. Germline assignment: CDR1 SGDLS and CDR2 YYNGEE. CDR3 amino acids: CASSSGLAGTPLEQYF. The CDR3 DNA is TGTGCCAGCAGCTCGGGACTAGCGGGAACTCCTCTCGAGCAGTACTTC.

This clone has just one count. The chain employs TRBV4-3 and TRBJ2-7; D is possibly TRBD2 (5 bases). The CDR3 has 15 residues. Trimming shortened V by 3 bases and J by 2 bases, and 14 bases separated the two germline ends. Germline V CDR1 and CDR2: LGHNA, YSLEER. CDR3 nucleotide sequence: TGCGCCAGCAGCCAGGTACGGGATCTCCCCTACGAGCAGTACTTC. Translating it yields CASSQVRDLPYEQYF.

Only one count was recorded for this clone. The chain combines TRBV5-6 with TRBJ1-1, with a weak D call TRBD1 (6 bases). The CDR3 totals 12 residues. Deletions cut 6 bases from V and 7 bases from J, with 13 bases between. Per germline, CDR1 SGHDT and CDR2 YYEEEE. The CDR3 region is CASNLRGNEAFF. CDR3 DNA sequence: TGTGCCAGCAATCTCAGGGGAAATGAAGCTTTCTTT.

This chain links TRBV14 with TRBJ1-2; D unclear. Germline V gene data show CDR1 as SGHDN and CDR2 as FVKESK. The CDR3 contains 10 residues. V was trimmed by 8 bases and J by 8 bases, leaving 9 bases between them. The CDR3 here is CASDRRGYTF. CDR3 bases: TGTGCCAGCGATCGCCGGGGCTACACCTTC.

The chain recombines TRBV12-3 or TRBV12-4 with TRBJ2-1, with D maybe TRBD1 (6 bases). This CDR3 has 12 amino acids. The germline V and J ends were trimmed by 1 base and 16 bases, with 14 bases remaining between them. The CDR3 protein is CASSLGSGEGFF. CDR3 bases: TGTGCCAGCAGTTTAGGGTCAGGGGAAGGATTCTTC.